The 12 T cell receptor beta chains listed next were all sequenced from one sample in a study of blood T cell repertoires in COVID-19. Clones were read by immunoSEQ multiplex PCR, and TCRdb kept only the in-frame ones, dropping some. The sample has approximately 260,000 clones, around 82% seen once. Material for sequencing was PBMCs or T cells enriched from blood (not recorded which). Source of these receptors: a man aged 45-60 years who had recovered from COVID-19.

This clone was counted between two and nine times. The chain couples TRBV29-1 to TRBJ1-2, with a tentative D call TRBD1 (5 bases). CDR3 length equals 13 residues. Germline values: CDR1 SQVTM, CDR2 ANQGSEA. Trimming stripped 4 bases from V and 1 base from J, with 10 bases between. The CDR3 reads CSVGPTVNYGYTF. The CDR3 coding sequence is TGCAGCGTTGGCCCGACAGTTAACTATGGCTACACCTTC. Using reference TRBV29-1 and TRBJ1-2 for the parts outside the CDR3, the full variable domain is SAVISQKPSRDICQRGTSLTIQCQVDSQVTMMFWYRQQPGQSLTLIATANQGSEATYESGFVIDKFPISRPNLTFSTLTVSNMSPEDSSIYLCSVGPTVNYGYTFGSGTRLTVV.

The rearrangement joins TRBV2 to TRBJ1-5, with 7 bases identical to TRBD1. The germline gives CDR1 SNHLY, CDR2 FYNNEI. V lost 6 bases and J lost 1; bases outside the gene matches: 6. CDR3 length: 15 amino acids. The chain's CDR3 is CASRTTGESNQPQHF. CDR3 DNA: TGTGCCAGCAGAACTACAGGGGAGAGCAATCAGCCCCAGCATTTT.

This clone occurred a few times. This chain joins TRBV18 and TRBJ2-7, with 10 positions matching TRBD2. Germline V gene lookup returns CDR1 KGHSH and CDR2 LQKENI. The CDR3 has 16 residues. V gave up 3 bases and J gave up 7 bases; unmatched junction bases: 12. CDR3 sequence: CASSPRRTSGLGEQYF. The CDR3 DNA is TGTGCCAGCTCACCCCGCCGGACTAGCGGTCTAGGGGAGCAGTACTTC.

V usage is TRBV11-1 and J usage is TRBJ1-6, with TRBD1 matching 10 bases. The junction had 6 bases not matched to a gene; V was cut back by 1 base and J by 9 bases. The CDR3 has 16 amino acids. Germline V lookup: CDR1 SGHAT, CDR2 FQDESV (reference sequence). The CDR3 sequence: CASSLGDRGMGSPLHF. CDR3 nucleotide sequence: TGTGCCAGCAGCTTAGGGGACAGGGGAATGGGTTCACCCCTCCACTTT.

This chain connects TRBV10-2 to TRBJ1-1; 8 nucleotides line up with TRBD1. V lost 5 bases, J lost 4 bases, and 6 bases stayed unmatched. Germline V gene data show CDR1 as WSHSY and CDR2 as SAAADI. This CDR3 is built from 14 residues. CDR3 protein: CASSIDRGSTEAFF. CDR3 nucleotides: TGCGCCAGCAGTATTGACAGGGGTAGCACTGAAGCTTTCTTT.

This chain joins TRBV10-3 and TRBJ2-3, with unresolved D. Germline V gene data show CDR1 as ENHRY and CDR2 as SYGVKD. Trimming stripped 7 bases from V and 2 bases from J, with 16 bases between. The CDR3 totals 15 residues. The CDR3 loop is CAITPGRESTDTQYF. The DNA of the CDR3 is TGTGCCATCACCCCAGGTCGTGAATCCACAGATACGCAGTATTTT.

The V call is TRBV5-4, the J call TRBJ1-3; D call uncertain. CDR1 and CDR2 from the germline V gene are SGHNT and YYREEE (reference sequence). This CDR3 comprises 15 residues. Trimming pared 5 bases from V and 4 bases from J, leaving 16 bases between. CDR3 in DNA: TGTGCCAGCAGTTCCGCGGGCGGCAGGGGAAACACCATATATTTT. This sequence encodes CASSSAGGRGNTIYF. The whole variable domain, filled in from reference TRBV5-4 and TRBJ1-3, reads ETGVTQSPTHLIKTRGQQVTLRCSSQSGHNTVSWYQQALGQGPQFIFQYYREEENGRGNFPPRFSGLQFPNYSSELNVNALELDDSALYLCASSSAGGRGNTIYFGEGSWLTVV.

The gene calls are TRBV11-3 and TRBJ2-2; 12 nucleotides agree with TRBD2. The V and J ends lost 1 base and 6 bases, in that order; junction bases with no gene match: 12. The CDR3 is made up of 19 amino acids. Germline V lookup: CDR1 SGHNT, CDR2 YENEEA. The CDR3 DNA is TGTGCCAGCAGCTTAGGGCCCCCCGCTAGCGGGAGGGCCTCCGGGGAGCTGTTTTTT. This sequence encodes CASSLGPPASGRASGELFF.

The rearrangement joins TRBV3-1 (or the pseudogene TRBV3-2) to TRBJ2-2, with TRBD1 as a possible D gene (6 bases). Germline V lookup: CDR1 LGHDT, CDR2 YNNKEL (reference sequence). V shed 2 bases and J shed 1 base, with 8 bases lying between them. The CDR3 has 15 amino acids. Here the CDR3 DNA reads TGTGCCAGCAGCCAATGGGGACAGAACACCGGGGAGCTGTTTTTT. The encoded protein is CASSQWGQNTGELFF.

CDR3 bases: TGTGCCAGCAGCTCCCCGAAGGACAGGACCAACCAAGAGACCCAGTACTTC. Residues: CASSSPKDRTNQETQYF. The chain employs TRBV7-9 and TRBJ2-5; 7 nucleotides match TRBD1. V lost 4 bases, J lost 0 bases, and 11 bases stayed unmatched. The CDR3 consists of 17 residues. Germline loops: CDR1 SEHNR, CDR2 FQNEAQ (reference sequence).

The V and J genes are TRBV28 and TRBJ2-7; 7 nucleotides line up with TRBD2. Germline CDR1 and CDR2: MDHEN and SYDVKM. V trimming: 3 bases; J trimming: 5 bases; junction bases outside the gene matches: 7. This CDR3 has 14 residues. CDR3 in DNA: TGTGCCAGCAGTTTGAAAGGACTAGTCCACGAGCAGTACTTC. It is translated as CASSLKGLVHEQYF.

CDR3 region: CASSRSGESTDTQYF. The CDR3 DNA is TGTGCCAGCAGCCGCTCGGGAGAGAGCACAGATACGCAGTATTTT. The gene calls are TRBV7-3 and TRBJ2-3; tentative D call: TRBD2 (6 bases). This CDR3 comprises 15 residues. The ends were cut back, 5 bases at V and 0 bases at J, with 12 bases in the middle. Germline V gives CDR1 SGHTA, CDR2 FQGTGA.